This T cell receptor beta chain comes out of a study of CD8+CD57+ T cells in acquired aplastic anemia. Overall study: Sorted CD4+ plus CD8+ cells gave DNA averaging around 3 ug. Findings of the study overall: Patients and controls had in common approximately 29 CD8+ CDR3 sequences.

The template for TCR beta VDJ and CDR3 sequence profiling was genomic DNA. TCRdb itself ran the reads through MiXCR, one entry per CDR3 protein. In the table there are 400,000 to 500,000 distinct CDR3 sequences, 55% to 70% of which are singletons. This clonotype has a handful of counts. Antigen unknown. Sequences were obtained from sorted CD4+, CD8+, or CD8+CD57+ T cells (not recorded which) from PBMCs. The clonotype comes from a human donor in good health, serving as a control.

CDR3 loop: CATSRGTEGAEQFF. The CDR3, as DNA: TGTGCCACCAGCAGAGGGACGGAGGGGGCTGAGCAGTTCTTC. The chain carries TRBV15 and TRBJ2-1; TRBD1 is a possible D gene (7 bases). With 1 base removed from V and 9 bases from J, the gap between germline ends came to 13 bases. The CDR3 has 14 residues. Germline V lookup: CDR1 LNHNV, CDR2 YYDKDF (reference sequence).